This T cell receptor (beta chain) was obtained from a study of blood T cells in healthy people across ages. This clonotype was seen more than once but under ten times. A second about 6 to 12 cycle PCR used barcoded and J-beta primers. TCRdb re-called the 5' RACE reads through MiXCR, storing one row per CDR3 protein. The sample consists of about a million distinct CDR3 sequences, roughly 47% of them appearing once. This CDR3 region has 13 residues. The chain is built from TRBV21-1 and TRBJ2-7; the tabulated D call, TRBD1, remains unverified against the DNA. TRBV21-1 corresponds to a pseudogene. The receptor's source is a woman aged 55-69 years in good health. The sample consisted of blood. In DNA form, the CDR3 reads TGTGCCACCATCGTGGGACGGAACTACGAGCAGTACTTC. This translates into CATIVGRNYEQYF.